This record looks at one TCR beta chain sequence and its context. The antigen remains undetermined. The record originates from a study of cytomegalovirus exposure and HLA in healthy donors. Study conclusions and caveats: The listing of roughly 160 TCR beta chains classed them as cytomegalovirus-associated.

CDR3 length: 15 amino acids. CDR1 is MNHEY, CDR2 SMNVEV, per germline (reference sequence). Trimming cost V 0 bases and J 1 base, with 9 bases left between them. The PCR employed 60 Vbeta primers together with 13 Jbeta primers. Sequenced by immunoSEQ multiplex PCR; TCRdb stores in-frame clones only, minus some. The sample lists about 150,000 clones; roughly three quarters were seen once. The specimen sequenced was PBMCs. This receptor was taken from a man aged 25 to 45 in good health and CMV-seropositive. The chain couples TRBV27 to TRBJ1-1; unclear D gene. CDR3 DNA sequence: TGTGCCAGCAGTTTATCGCCAACTACGAACACTGAAGCTTTCTTT. This gives the protein CASSLSPTTNTEAFF.